These T cell receptor beta chains were read from a single sample in a study of blood T cells in healthy people across ages. TCRdb passed the 5' RACE reads through MiXCR, listing each CDR3 protein once. The data show 700,000 or so distinct CDR3 sequences, 22% seen once. The sequenced sample was blood. These TCRs come from a man aged 65 to 85 in good health. Both conserved end residues are trimmed from each CDR3. Size is stated for part of the rows, as once, few or many counts, or as a class when the clone is expanded.

abundance | j_gene | v_gene | CDR3aa
. | TRBJ1-2 | TRBV5-1 | ASSLNIGGSYGYT
. | TRBJ2-3 | TRBV5-1 | ASGLGLAGGPDTQY
. | TRBJ2-5 | TRBV5-1 | ASSFDRTSGVVLMGETQY
. | TRBJ1-1 | TRBV6-5 | ASSYSTGGGTEAF
few | TRBJ2-7 | TRBV7-8 | ASSELAGGLEQY
. | TRBJ1-1 | TRBV5-5 | ASSRDRGLGTEAF
few | TRBJ2-7 | TRBV6-6 | ASTLSRTGWDEQY
. | TRBJ2-1 | TRBV12-3/TRBV12-4 | ASSLGTSGFNEQF
. | TRBJ1-1 | TRBV9 | ASSPRDRTFPRKGEAF
. | TRBJ2-1 | TRBV5-1 | ASSRGTSGENEQF
. | TRBJ2-3 | TRBV5-1 | ASSFHRETDTQY
few | TRBJ1-2 | TRBV12-3/TRBV12-4 | ASSLFSAYYGYT
many | TRBJ1-3 | TRBV6-5 | ASTRGSGNTIY
few | TRBJ1-2 | TRBV11-2 | ASSQQGTGGYT
. | TRBJ2-3 | TRBV7-2 | ASSPTGLFTDTQY
many | TRBJ1-1 | TRBV12-3/TRBV12-4 | ASRRQGMNTEAF
. | TRBJ1-4 | TRBV5-1 | ASSSGQGGRYEKLF
few | TRBJ1-2 | TRBV29-1 | SVEDPPRGVGGYT
many | TRBJ1-1 | TRBV5-1 | ASSSRLNTEAF
few | TRBJ2-1 | TRBV20-1 | SVGSGSNGYNEQF
. | TRBJ1-3 | TRBV20-1 | SARKGTAGSTIY
. | TRBJ1-2 | TRBV19 | ASSTHQGVDYGYT
. | TRBJ2-1 | TRBV29-1 | SVGAGQRLAGGPEQF
. | TRBJ1-2 | TRBV9 | ASSDPLGQDFNYGYT
few | TRBJ2-1 | TRBV29-1 | SVDHLATTYNEQF
few | TRBJ1-1 | TRBV4-1 | ASSPSGQGSWNTEAF
. | TRBJ1-1 | TRBV28 | ASTLLGSLGTEAF
. | TRBJ1-5 | TRBV7-2 | ASSQSNQPQH
once | TRBJ1-2 | TRBV6-1 | ASSSDRGRDGYT
many | TRBJ2-3 | TRBV29-1 | SGRAFRADTQY